Listed here are 18 T cell receptor beta chains from one sample, sequenced in a study of neoadjuvant nivolumab and ipilimumab in lung cancer. Produced via immunoSEQ multiplex PCR; TCRdb's table is partial and in-frame only. This sample has 9,500 to 10,000 clones, with more than 70% found just once. Source: tumor tissue, taken after neoadjuvant nivolumab, alone or with ipilimumab, at or shortly before surgery. Receptors were obtained from an adult with non-small cell lung cancer. Some clones in this sample may be carry-over from other donors' samples.

This chain connects TRBV5-1 to TRBJ2-7, with 9 bases aligning to TRBD1. The CDR3 loop spans 17 amino acids. CDR1 is SGHRS and CDR2 is YFSETQ in the germline V gene. V lost 4 bases to trimming and J lost 2 bases; unmatched junction nucleotides: 13. The CDR3 sequence: CASSAPGTGNIPYEQYF. In DNA, the CDR3 is TGCGCCAGCAGCGCACCCGGGACAGGGAATATCCCCTACGAGCAGTACTTC. Full variable domain (outside the CDR3, taken from reference TRBV5-1 and TRBJ2-7): KAGVTQTPRYLIKTRGQQVTLSCSPISGHRSVSWYQQTPGQGLQFLFEYFSETQRNKGNFPGRFSGRQFSNSRSEMNVSTLELGDSALYLCASSAPGTGNIPYEQYFGPGTRLTVT.

This chain uses TRBV6-1 with TRBJ1-4; D remains unclear. CDR1 and CDR2 from the germline V gene are MNHNS and SASEGT. This CDR3 region has 13 residues. Trimming removed 1 base from V and 8 bases from J, with 8 bases in between. The CDR3 protein is CASSEGHREKLFF. DNA for the CDR3: TGTGCCAGCAGTGAAGGGCATAGGGAAAAACTGTTTTTT.

J is TRBJ2-1 and V is TRBV11-2; 11 nucleotides agree with TRBD2. Trimming removed 5 bases from V and 4 bases from J; junction bases left unmatched: 10. Germline assignment: CDR1 SGHAT and CDR2 FQNNGV. The length of the CDR3 is 17 residues. CDR3 sequence: CASSLTPGLADYNEQFF. CDR3 nucleotide sequence: TGTGCCAGCAGCCTTACCCCGGGACTAGCGGATTACAATGAGCAGTTCTTC.

The chain carries TRBV11-2 and TRBJ1-1, with TRBD1 as a possible D gene (5 bases). Germline loops: CDR1 SGHAT, CDR2 FQNNGV. Trimming took 1 base from V and 6 from J, leaving 12 bases between them. This CDR3 region has 14 residues. CDR3 loop: CASSLVGGYSEAFF. DNA of the CDR3: TGTGCCAGCAGCTTAGTGGGGGGGTATTCTGAAGCTTTCTTT. Full variable domain (outside the CDR3, taken from reference TRBV11-2 and TRBJ1-1): EAGVAQSPRYKIIEKRQSVAFWCNPISGHATLYWYQQILGQGPKLLIQFQNNGVVDDSQLPKDRFSAERLKGVDSTLKIQPAKLEDSAVYLCASSLVGGYSEAFFGQGTRLTVV.

The V gene is TRBV6-5, the J gene TRBJ1-2; a weak D match, TRBD1 (5 bases). Germline CDR1 MNHEY, CDR2 SVGAGI. The CDR3 covers 14 residues. Trimming took 4 bases from V and 4 from J, leaving 13 bases between them. CDR3 nucleotide sequence: TGTGCCAGCAGTTCTGGGGGTTCTTTCTATGGCTACACCTTC. Protein product: CASSSGGSFYGYTF.

This chain connects TRBV10-3 to TRBJ2-5; D may match TRBD1 or TRBD2 (6 bases each). CDR3 length equals 12 residues. The germline V gene encodes CDR1 ENHRY and CDR2 SYGVKD. V was clipped by 10 bases and J by 6 bases, with 15 bases between them. CDR3 nucleotide sequence: TGTGCCACCGGCTTAGGGGGGAAGACCCAGTACTTC. Protein: CATGLGGKTQYF.

This chain links TRBV7-6 with TRBJ2-7; D gene uncertain. The length of the CDR3 is 11 residues. Deletions cut 5 bases from V and 3 bases from J, with 5 bases between. Germline lookup yields CDR1 SGHVS and CDR2 FNYEAQ. The CDR3 is CASSPGYEQYF. The CDR3 nucleotides are TGTGCCAGCAGCCCCGGCTACGAGCAGTACTTC. Supplemented by reference TRBV7-6 and TRBJ2-7, the full variable domain reads GAGVSQSPRYKVTKRGQDVALRCDPISGHVSLYWYRQALGQGPEFLTYFNYEAQQDKSGLPNDRFSAERPEGSISTLTIQRTEQRDSAMYRCASSPGYEQYFGPGTRLTVT.

The V call is TRBV7-9, the J call TRBJ2-1; 11 bases fit TRBD2. In germline, CDR1 is SEHNR, CDR2 FQNEAQ (reference sequence). The CDR3 covers 15 residues. V dropped 4 bases and J dropped 6; count of bases not matched to a gene: 5. The CDR3 DNA reads as TGTGCCAGCAGCTCGGGGACTAGCGGCCTCAATGAGCAGTTCTTC. This codes for CASSSGTSGLNEQFF.

This chain uses TRBV5-6 with TRBJ2-7; D ambiguous. V was shortened by 3 bases and J by 6 bases, with 13 bases between the two germline ends. The germline CDR1 and CDR2 sequences are SGHDT and YYEEEE. The CDR3 is made up of 13 amino acids. The CDR3 region is CASSSPVSLEQYF. CDR3 coding DNA: TGTGCCAGCAGCTCCCCTGTCTCGCTCGAGCAGTACTTC.

This clone was observed once. V usage is TRBV5-1 and J usage is TRBJ2-3, with D tentatively TRBD2 (5 bases). Germline assignment: CDR1 SGHRS and CDR2 YFSETQ. The CDR3 has 13 residues. Deletions cut 4 bases from V and 6 bases from J, with 12 bases between. CDR3 DNA: TGCGCCAGCAGCGGGGTGGAGCGGGATACGCAGTATTTT. Its protein product is CASSGVERDTQYF.

This chain links TRBV7-9 with TRBJ2-1; the D gene is possibly TRBD2 (5 bases). This CDR3 comprises 16 residues. V was trimmed by 1 base and J by 7 bases, leaving 17 bases between them. Germline CDR1 is SEHNR and CDR2 is FQNEAQ (reference sequence). The CDR3 region has the DNA TGTGCCAGCAGCTTAGGGGGAGCCTCCCGGGGAAATGAGCAGTTCTTC. This codes for CASSLGGASRGNEQFF.

The chain is built from TRBV6-6 and TRBJ1-6; 8 bases match TRBD1. This CDR3 has 14 residues. The junction had 4 bases not matched to a gene; V was cut back by 5 bases and J by 7 bases. Germline V gene lookup returns CDR1 MNHNY and CDR2 SVGAGI (reference sequence). The CDR3, as DNA: TGTGCCAGCAGTGCAACAGGGGGGAATTCACCCCTCCACTTT. The encoded protein is CASSATGGNSPLHF.

The chain couples TRBV11-3 to TRBJ2-3; D not certain. CDR3 length equals 16 residues. The germline CDR1 and CDR2 sequences are SGHNT and YENEEA. V gave up 4 bases and J gave up 6 bases, with 20 bases separating them. The CDR3 loop reads CASSSRWGPTSDTQYF. The CDR3 DNA reads as TGTGCCAGCAGCTCCCGGTGGGGTCCAACATCGGATACGCAGTATTTT.

J is TRBJ1-6 and V is TRBV7-9, with D possibly being TRBD1 (5 bases). V dropped 6 bases and J dropped 7 bases, with 16 bases sitting between them. This CDR3 has 15 residues. Germline CDR1 reads SEHNR; CDR2 reads FQNEAQ (reference sequence). In nucleotides, the CDR3 is TGTGCCAGCAGGTTGACTGGGGGGGAGAATTCACCCCTCCACTTT. The encoded protein is CASRLTGGENSPLHF.

This clone has just one count. This rearrangement joins TRBV5-5 to TRBJ1-6; no clear D gene. The CDR3 spans 17 residues. The germline V and J ends were trimmed by 5 bases and 10 bases, with 25 bases remaining between them. Germline V gene data show CDR1 as SGHKS and CDR2 as YYEKEE (reference sequence). As DNA, the CDR3 is TGTGCCAGCAGACCTGCCCCCGGGTCGGGTATTGGATCACCCCTCCACTTT. It yields the protein CASRPAPGSGIGSPLHF. The full variable domain, rest sourced from reference TRBV5-5 and TRBJ1-6, is DAGVTQSPTHLIKTRGQQVTLRCSPISGHKSVSWYQQVLGQGPQFIFQYYEKEERGRGNFPDRFSARQFPNYSSELNVNALLLGDSALYLCASRPAPGSGIGSPLHFGNGTRLTVT.

This clone was counted a few times. The chain combines TRBV5-4 with TRBJ2-1, with TRBD2 matching over 7 bases. CDR3 size: 15 residues. Per germline, CDR1 SGHNT and CDR2 YYREEE (reference sequence). Unmatched junction bases numbered 6, after V lost 6 bases and J lost 0 bases. The CDR3 is CASTRRGSSYNEQFF. The CDR3 DNA reads as TGTGCCAGCACCAGGCGCGGGAGCTCCTACAATGAGCAGTTCTTC.

The rearrangement uses TRBV6-5 and TRBJ1-1, with 7 bases lining up with TRBD1. Germline CDR1 reads MNHEY; CDR2 reads SVGAGI. J lost 1 base, V lost 5 bases, and 4 bases had no gene match. The CDR3 consists of 14 residues. The CDR3 sequence is CASSTGAWNTEAFF. CDR3 coding DNA: TGTGCCAGCAGTACAGGGGCCTGGAACACTGAAGCTTTCTTT.

This clone is labeled as medium-sized. The CDR3 sequence is CASSLRQGNYGYTF. The CDR3 bases are TGTGCCAGCAGTTTACGACAGGGGAACTATGGCTACACCTTC. V is TRBV28 and J is TRBJ1-2; 8 positions match TRBD1. The germline gives CDR1 MDHEN, CDR2 SYDVKM. This CDR3 is built from 14 residues. V lost 2 bases, J lost 2 bases, and 1 base stayed unmatched.